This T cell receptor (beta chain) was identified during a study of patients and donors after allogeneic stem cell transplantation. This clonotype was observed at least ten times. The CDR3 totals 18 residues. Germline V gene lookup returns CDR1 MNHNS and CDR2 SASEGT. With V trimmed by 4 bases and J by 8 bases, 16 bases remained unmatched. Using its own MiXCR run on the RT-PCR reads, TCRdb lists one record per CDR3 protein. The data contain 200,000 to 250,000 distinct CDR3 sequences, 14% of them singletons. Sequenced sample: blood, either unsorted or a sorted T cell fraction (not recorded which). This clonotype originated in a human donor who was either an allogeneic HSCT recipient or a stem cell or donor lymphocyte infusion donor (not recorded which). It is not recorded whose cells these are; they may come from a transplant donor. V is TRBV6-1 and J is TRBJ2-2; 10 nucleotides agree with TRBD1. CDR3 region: CASSAQIVDRGIIGELFF. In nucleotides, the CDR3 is TGTGCCAGCAGTGCGCAAATTGTGGACAGGGGGATTATAGGGGAGCTGTTTTTT.